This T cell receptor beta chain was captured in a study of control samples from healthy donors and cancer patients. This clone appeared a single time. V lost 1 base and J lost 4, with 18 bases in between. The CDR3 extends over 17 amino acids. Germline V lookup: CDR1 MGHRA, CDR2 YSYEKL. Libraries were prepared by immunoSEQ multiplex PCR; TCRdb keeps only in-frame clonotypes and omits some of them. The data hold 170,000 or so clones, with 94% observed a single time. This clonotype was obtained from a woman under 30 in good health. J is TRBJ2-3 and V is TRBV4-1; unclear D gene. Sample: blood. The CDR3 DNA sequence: TGCGCCAGCAGCCAAGGCCTCCTATACGGAGTTGCAGATACGCAGTATTTT. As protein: CASSQGLLYGVADTQYF.